Detailed here is one T cell receptor (beta chain). What it recognizes is unknown. Trimming shortened V by 6 bases and J by 1 base, and 7 bases separated the two germline ends. The V gene's germline CDR1 is SGHTA and CDR2 FQGNSA. CDR3 length equals 14 residues. Every donor provided one heparinised blood draw, which averaged about 110 mL. The study reverse transcribed the entire isolated RNA, so it sequenced expressed TCRB transcripts. The method was immunoSEQ multiplex PCR; TCRdb's version includes in-frame clones alone and lacks a portion of them. Among hundreds of thousands of clones listed, roughly 70% were seen once. These data belong to a study of beta chain features in type 1 diabetes. The study's findings and limits: Resolution of whether HLA type affects TCRB rearrangement was not achieved here. TCRB CDR3s were moderately but significantly shorter in Type 1 diabetes patients in all four CD4+ subsets. The study found that naive, central memory and Treg TCRB repertoires appeared more similar in patients than in healthy donors.

The chain employs TRBV7-2 and TRBJ2-6; D is uncertain. The sequencing sample was made of naive CD4+ T cells from blood. The TCR originated in a man aged 30 to 45 in good health. The CDR3 nucleotides are TGTGCCAGCAGAGACGGGTCTGGGGCCAACGTCCTGACTTTC. It is translated as CASRDGSGANVLTF.